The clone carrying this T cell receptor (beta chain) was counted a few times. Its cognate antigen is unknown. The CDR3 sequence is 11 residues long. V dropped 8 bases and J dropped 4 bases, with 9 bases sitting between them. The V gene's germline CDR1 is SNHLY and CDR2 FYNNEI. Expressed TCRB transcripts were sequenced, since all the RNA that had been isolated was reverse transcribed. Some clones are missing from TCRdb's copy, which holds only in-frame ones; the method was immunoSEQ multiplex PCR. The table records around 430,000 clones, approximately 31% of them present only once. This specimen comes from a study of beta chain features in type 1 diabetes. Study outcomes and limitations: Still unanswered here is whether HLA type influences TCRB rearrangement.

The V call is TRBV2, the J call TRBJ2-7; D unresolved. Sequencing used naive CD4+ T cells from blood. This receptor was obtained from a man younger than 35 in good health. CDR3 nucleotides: TGTGCCAGCGCCGAAGGATACGAGCAGTACTTC. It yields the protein CASAEGYEQYF.